The 11 T cell receptor beta chains presented below share a single source sample, sequenced in a study of blood T cells in healthy people across ages. Next came a second PCR, run for about 7 to 12 cycles, which used a sample-barcoded 5' primer along with a J-beta primer mix. Each CDR3 protein gets one entry after TCRdb re-called the 5' RACE reads with MiXCR. The table lists roughly 500,000 distinct CDR3 sequences, approximately 25% of them singletons. Sequenced: blood. Receptor source: a woman between 70 and 85 years old in good health.

This chain joins TRBV20-1 and TRBJ1-2; D remains ambiguous. V was shortened by 2 bases and J by 6 bases, with 7 bases between the two germline ends. The CDR3 length is 11 residues. Germline-derived CDR1 and CDR2 are DFQATT and SNEGSKA (reference sequence). The CDR3 sequence is CSARKKDGYTF. The CDR3 region has the DNA TGCAGTGCTAGAAAGAAGGATGGCTACACCTTC.

This clonotype was seen many times. The gene calls are TRBV11-2 and TRBJ1-3; TRBD1 is a possible D gene (6 bases). Germline assignment: CDR1 SGHAT and CDR2 FQNNGV. Trimming took off 5 bases at V and 3 bases at J, with 17 bases between the two ends. This CDR3 spans 16 amino acids. The CDR3 coding sequence is TGTGCCAGCAGCGGGCCCGACAGGAGGATTGGAAACACCATATATTTT. Encoded protein: CASSGPDRRIGNTIYF.

This clonotype was counted once. The chain carries TRBV20-1 and TRBJ2-7, with D maybe TRBD1 (6 bases). CDR1 DFQATT and CDR2 SNEGSKA come from the germline V gene (reference sequence). CDR3 length: 15 residues. Trimming removed 3 bases from V and 2 bases from J, with 17 bases in between. The CDR3 region is CSASGGQSSPYEQYF. CDR3 DNA: TGCAGTGCTAGTGGGGGACAAAGCTCTCCCTACGAGCAGTACTTC.

The chain joins TRBV12-3 or TRBV12-4 to TRBJ2-5; the match to TRBD1 covers 9 bases. The better agreement between TRBJ2-7 and the DNA end casts doubt on the J call. The CDR3 has 15 residues. CDR3 region: CASSPTGGATYEQYF. In DNA form, the CDR3 reads TGTGCCAGCAGTCCTACAGGGGGCGCAACCTACGAGCAGTACTTC.

This clonotype was detected only a few times. V and J are TRBV3-1 and TRBJ1-1, with D unresolved. V was cut by 7 bases and J by 10 bases, with 25 bases left in between. From germline, CDR1 is LGHDT and CDR2 YNNKEL (reference sequence). This CDR3 is 15 amino acids long. The CDR3 bases are TGTGCCAGCAACCTTAGAGGGCAGGACCCAAATCGAGCTTTCTTT. Its protein is CASNLRGQDPNRAFF.

This clonotype has just a few counts. The gene calls are TRBV12-3 or TRBV12-4 and TRBJ2-2, with 11 bases matching TRBD1. Trimming cost V 3 bases and J 7 bases; bases outside gene matches: 4. The CDR3 length is 15 residues. The DNA for the CDR3 is TGTGCCAGCAGTTTTCGGACAGGGGGCGGCGGGGAGCTGTTTTTT. As protein: CASSFRTGGGGELFF.

This clonotype was recorded many times. The chain links TRBV7-8 to TRBJ2-5; D possibly corresponds to TRBD2 (6 bases). Judging by the DNA end, TRBJ2-1 fits better; the J call may be wrong. Germline assignment: CDR1 SGHVS and CDR2 FQNEAQ. The CDR3 contains 13 residues. The CDR3 protein is CASSLAGGGEQFF. The CDR3 DNA sequence: TGTGCCAGCAGCTTAGCGGGGGGTGGTGAGCAGTTCTTC.

The V gene is TRBV29-1, the J gene TRBJ2-1; D is unresolved. CDR1 and CDR2 (germline): SQVTM, ANQGSEA. This CDR3 is built from 13 residues. The V gene lost 5 bases and the J gene lost 2 bases, with 10 bases spanning the gap. DNA of the CDR3: TGCAGCGTTCTCGACACAACCTACAATGAGCAGTTCTTC. Translation gives CSVLDTTYNEQFF.

The rearrangement joins TRBV2 to TRBJ2-5; D uncertain. The CDR3 is made up of 14 amino acids. V lost 3 bases and J 2 bases, leaving 10 bases between the germline ends. In germline, CDR1 is SNHLY, CDR2 FYNNEI. The CDR3 coding sequence is TGTGCCAGCAGTGAGTTAGTTAGACAAGAGACCCAGTACTTC. Its translation is CASSELVRQETQYF.

This clonotype was picked up a small number of times. The chain joins TRBV7-8 to TRBJ2-7; TRBD2 is a possible D gene (6 bases). Trimming removed 6 bases at V and 5 bases at J, with 17 bases between. The CDR3 loop spans 14 amino acids. Germline values: CDR1 SGHVS, CDR2 FQNEAQ. The DNA for the CDR3 is TGTGCCAGCAGTTCCCGGGGGTTCGGCGACGAGCAGTACTTC. As protein: CASSSRGFGDEQYF.

Worth noting for this clonotype: A junction boundary mismatches the germline segment, possibly from a read error. The chain is built from TRBV6-5 and TRBJ1-3; the D gene is possibly TRBD1 (6 bases). Germline V gene sequence: CDR1 MNHEY, CDR2 SVGAGI. The CDR3 loop spans 17 amino acids. In DNA, the CDR3 is TGTGCCAGTAGTTACCGCAGGACAGCGCTCTCTGGAAACACCATATATTTT. Its protein product is CASSYRRTALSGNTIYF.